This entry lists 5 T cell receptor beta chains sequenced from one sample in a study of regulatory T cells in long-lasting Graves disease (dated by TCRdb to 2020 to 2022). Libraries were constructed by multiplex PCR. The instrument was an Illumina HiSeq 4000. iRepertoire HTBI primers and Arm-PCR amplification of CDR3 regions were used to construct TCR beta libraries. TCRdb's own reprocessing of the public reads used fastp at Q25 and MiXCR and kept productive beta chains. One record per CDR3 amino acid sequence lists the most common genes and DNA. The sample has under 800,000 distinct CDR3 sequences on record, about 16% of them singletons. Together, the top ten hold around a sixth of the sample. The sample's time point label is to be understood as: newly diagnosed GD, antithyroid drugs for less than 3 months. For both TCR sequencing and RNA sequencing, RNA was extracted from PBMCs in TRIzol. This sample was shared with a second study, whose subject was T cells in Graves' hyperthyroidism and ophthalmopathy.

The sequences come from peripheral blood mononuclear cells (PBMCs), collected at new diagnosis, from a patient treated with antithyroid drugs. All receptors derive from a woman in her 30s with Graves disease. Donor details come from another sample of the same person, matched by shared clones.

The chain combines TRBV7-9 with TRBJ2-1; no firm D call. Trimming shortened V by 5 bases and J by 8 bases, and 10 bases separated the two germline ends. The CDR3 totals 12 residues. CDR1 and CDR2 from the germline V gene are SEHNR and FQNEAQ (reference sequence). In DNA form, the CDR3 reads TGTGCCAGCAGCCCCTCCCTCGATGAGCAGTTCTTC. Residues: CASSPSLDEQFF.

In this sample, this clonotype turned up many times. CDR3 sequence (DNA): TGTGCCAGCAGTTTAATAAGGGACACCACTGAAGCTTTCTTT. This sequence encodes CASSLIRDTTEAFF. V usage is TRBV12-3 or TRBV12-4 and J usage is TRBJ1-1; perhaps TRBD1 as D (6 bases). This CDR3 contains 14 residues. V was cut by 2 bases and J by 4 bases, with 11 bases left in between.

Of note for this clonotype: Its ends do not fully match the called genes, so a read error is possible. The rearrangement uses TRBV18 and TRBJ2-5; no clear D gene. This CDR3 has 13 amino acids. Per the germline V gene, CDR1 is KGHSH and CDR2 is LQKENI. The CDR3 reads CASSPGRGETQCF. The CDR3 DNA reads as TGTGCCAGCTCACCAGGCAGAGGAGAGACCCAGTGCTTC.

The chain is built from TRBV6-1 and TRBJ1-2; no clear D gene. CDR1 and CDR2 from the germline V gene are MNHNS and SASEGT. Trimming took off 8 bases at V and 4 bases at J, with 8 bases between the two ends. This CDR3 is 11 amino acids long. The CDR3 region has the DNA TGTGCCAGCGGAGATATCTATGGCTACACCTTC. Encoded protein: CASGDIYGYTF.

Many counts were recorded for this clonotype. V is TRBV28 and J is TRBJ2-5; a weak D match, TRBD2 (5 bases). V was clipped by 5 bases and J by 1 base, with 23 bases between them. The CDR3 is 18 amino acids. The germline V gene encodes CDR1 MDHEN and CDR2 SYDVKM. This CDR3 reads CASSIEVVWSGPQETQYF. CDR3 nucleotide sequence: TGTGCCAGCAGTATCGAAGTGGTGTGGAGCGGTCCCCAAGAGACCCAGTACTTC. The variable domain in full, completed from reference TRBV28 and TRBJ2-5, reads DVKVTQSSRYLVKRTGEKVFLECVQDMDHENMFWYRQDPGLGLRLIYFSYDVKMKEKGDIPEGYSVSREKKERFSLILESASTNQTSMYLCASSIEVVWSGPQETQYFGPGTRLLVL.